The clone carrying this T cell receptor (beta chain) was found a few times. This entry is derived from a study of spatial heterogeneity in lung cancer. MiXCR was run by TCRdb on the 5' RACE reads, yielding one entry per CDR3 protein. Of more than 80,000 distinct CDR3 sequences listed, more than 10% are singletons. There are 17 residues in the CDR3. Germline V gives CDR1 MNHEY, CDR2 SVGEGT. Trimming stripped 0 bases from V and 7 bases from J, with 21 bases between. Time point meaning: sample taken at primary tumor resection. A total of approximately 75 untreated early-stage non-small cell lung cancer patients served as donors.

Sequenced material: PBMCs, taken at surgery. This sequence originates from a male donor with early-stage non-small cell lung cancer. The chain has TRBV6-2 or TRBV6-3 and TRBJ2-5; D may be TRBD1 (6 bases). DNA of the CDR3: TGTGCCAGCAGTTACTCGACAGGTACAGGGCGCGTTGGGACCCAGTACTTC. This encodes CASSYSTGTGRVGTQYF.